Included here is one T cell receptor (beta chain) sequence, with context. V was cut by 0 bases and J by 0 bases, with 8 bases left in between. Germline V gene sequence: CDR1 LGHNA, CDR2 YSLEER. The length of the CDR3 is 15 residues. Participants were aged 18 to 89 years, lived in 20 to 25 US areas, and enrolled virtually. Participants were placed into cohorts based on the clinical history they reported. The data stem from a study of blood T cell repertoires in COVID-19. Using immunoSEQ multiplex PCR, the repertoire was profiled, and TCRdb retains in-frame clones only, with some absent. This sample has fewer than 250,000 clones, with 83% found just once.

Sequencing was done on a sample of PBMCs or T cells enriched from blood (not recorded which). The rearrangement uses TRBV4-3 and TRBJ1-1; D call uncertain. The clonotype originates from a woman aged 50 to 65 who had been exposed to COVID-19. For the CDR3, the DNA is TGCGCCAGCAGCCAAGACCTCGGGATGAACACTGAAGCTTTCTTT. Its protein is CASSQDLGMNTEAFF.